This T cell receptor (beta chain) was identified in a study of blood T cell repertoires in COVID-19. Germline loops: CDR1 SGHDT, CDR2 YYEEEE. V was pared by 2 bases and J by 4 bases, with 15 bases between. This CDR3 spans 15 amino acids. Here immunoSEQ multiplex PCR was the method, and the copy in TCRdb shows in-frame clones only, minus some. The sample has some 340,000 clones, roughly four fifths seen once. Participants reported their clinical history, and cohort assignment relied on those reports. In Cohort 3, a recovered donor had either two negative PCRs, clearance, or symptom resolution. The chain recombines TRBV5-6 with TRBJ1-2; D is undetermined. The sample comprised PBMCs or T cells enriched from blood (not recorded which). This clonotype was obtained from a woman in her fifties or sixties who had recovered from COVID-19. The CDR3 DNA sequence: TGTGCCAGCAGCTTTTTAGGGCTAAGCGGCTATGGCTACACCTTC. As protein: CASSFLGLSGYGYTF.